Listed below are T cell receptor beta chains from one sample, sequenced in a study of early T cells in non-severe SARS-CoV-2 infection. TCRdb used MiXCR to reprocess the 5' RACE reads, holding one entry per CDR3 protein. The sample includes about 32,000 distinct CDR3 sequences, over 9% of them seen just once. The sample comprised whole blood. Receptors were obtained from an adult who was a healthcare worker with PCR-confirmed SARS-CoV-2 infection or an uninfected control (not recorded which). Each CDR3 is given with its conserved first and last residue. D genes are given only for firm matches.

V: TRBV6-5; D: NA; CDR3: CASRPRAPDTQYF
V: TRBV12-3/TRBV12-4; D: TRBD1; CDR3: CASSNQARGNYGYTF
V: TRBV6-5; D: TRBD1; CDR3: CASSSGQGAASPLHF
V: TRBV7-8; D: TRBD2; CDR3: CASSLTGGGAWEQYF
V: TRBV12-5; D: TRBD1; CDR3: CASGETGGAGQPQHF
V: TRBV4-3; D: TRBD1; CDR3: CASSQATGTGPRENIQYF
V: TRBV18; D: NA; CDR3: CASSEGRNSPLHF
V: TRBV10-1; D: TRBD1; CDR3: CASSNDREDGYTF
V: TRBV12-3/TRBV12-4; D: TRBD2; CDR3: CASSLALAGAGETQYF
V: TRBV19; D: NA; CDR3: CASSIDRLSGSYTF
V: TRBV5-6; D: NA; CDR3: CASSGEGEKLFF
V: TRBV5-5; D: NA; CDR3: CASSLGAPYGYTF
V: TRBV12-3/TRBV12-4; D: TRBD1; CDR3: CASSLGDSNQPQHF
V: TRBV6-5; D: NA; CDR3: CASSSGYGYTF
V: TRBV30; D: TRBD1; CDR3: CAWRRTGGNQPQHF
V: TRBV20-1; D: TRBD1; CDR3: CSANQGDNSPLHF
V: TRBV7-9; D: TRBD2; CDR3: CASSREAGVYEQYF
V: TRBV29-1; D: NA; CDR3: CSVDRGVRGYTF
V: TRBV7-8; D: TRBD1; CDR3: CASSSGTGTGTQYF
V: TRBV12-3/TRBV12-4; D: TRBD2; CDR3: CASAPGLAGGQETQYF
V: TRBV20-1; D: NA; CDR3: CSARTGLGGYTF
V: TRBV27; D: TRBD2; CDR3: CASTIYPSGGLNTGELFF
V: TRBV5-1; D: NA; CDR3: CASSYEGRSVGYTF
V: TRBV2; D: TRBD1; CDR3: CASSERRGQDSLLHF
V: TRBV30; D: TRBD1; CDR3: CAWRSRDRGEKLFF
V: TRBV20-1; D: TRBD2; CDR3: CSASGLAGAYEQYF
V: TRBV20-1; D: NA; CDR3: CSAAGGNQPQHF
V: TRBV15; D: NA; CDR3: CATRLGAVNSPLHF
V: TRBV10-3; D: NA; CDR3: CAISEPIISTDTQYF
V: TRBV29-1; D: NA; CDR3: CSVEDPGAEAFF
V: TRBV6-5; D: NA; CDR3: CASIPLLGSTNTEAFF
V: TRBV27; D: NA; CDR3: CASSPGSGRLGTEAFF
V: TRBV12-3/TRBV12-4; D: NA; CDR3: CASSSTGPSGNTIYF
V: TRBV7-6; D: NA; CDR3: CASQTQGEAFF
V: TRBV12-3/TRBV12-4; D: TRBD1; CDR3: CASSSKRGREDTEAFF
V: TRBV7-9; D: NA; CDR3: CASSRLGGNQPQHF
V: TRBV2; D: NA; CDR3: CASRQEEDEQYF
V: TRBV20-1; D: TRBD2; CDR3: CSAPFGGVSDTQYF
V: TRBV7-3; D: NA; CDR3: CASSLTALSSGANVLTF
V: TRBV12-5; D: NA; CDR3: CASGLVRGAKNIQYF
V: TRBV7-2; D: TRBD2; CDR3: CASSLAGTSSTDTQYF
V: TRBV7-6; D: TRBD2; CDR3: CASSEGLAVTGELFF
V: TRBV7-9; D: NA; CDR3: CASSLGSLLTDTQYF
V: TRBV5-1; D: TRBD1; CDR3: CASSLTARDRGSEQYF
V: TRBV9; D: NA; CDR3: CASSVGWTGTGTYEQYF
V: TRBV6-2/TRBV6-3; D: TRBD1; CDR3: CASSRPLPGQGPGGYTF
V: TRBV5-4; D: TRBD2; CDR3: CASSLSGLAGISYEQYF